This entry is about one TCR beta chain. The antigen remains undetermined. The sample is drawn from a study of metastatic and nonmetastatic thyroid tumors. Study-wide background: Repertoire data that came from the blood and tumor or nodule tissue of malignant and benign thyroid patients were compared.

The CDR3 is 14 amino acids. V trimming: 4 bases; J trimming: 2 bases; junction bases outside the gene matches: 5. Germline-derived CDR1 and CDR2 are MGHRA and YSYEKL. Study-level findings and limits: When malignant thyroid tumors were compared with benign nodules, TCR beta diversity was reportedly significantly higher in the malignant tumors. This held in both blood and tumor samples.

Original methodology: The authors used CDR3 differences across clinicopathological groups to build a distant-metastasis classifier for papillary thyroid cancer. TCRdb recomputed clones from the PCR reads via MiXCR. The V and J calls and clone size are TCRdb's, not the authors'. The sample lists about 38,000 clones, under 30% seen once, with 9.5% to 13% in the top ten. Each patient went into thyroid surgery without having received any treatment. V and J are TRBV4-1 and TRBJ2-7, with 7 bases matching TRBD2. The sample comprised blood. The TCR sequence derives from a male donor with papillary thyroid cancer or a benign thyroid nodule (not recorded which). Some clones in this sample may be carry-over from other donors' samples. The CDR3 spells CASSPARGAYEQYF. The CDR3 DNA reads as TGCGCCAGCAGCCCTGCTCGGGGGGCCTACGAGCAGTACTTC.